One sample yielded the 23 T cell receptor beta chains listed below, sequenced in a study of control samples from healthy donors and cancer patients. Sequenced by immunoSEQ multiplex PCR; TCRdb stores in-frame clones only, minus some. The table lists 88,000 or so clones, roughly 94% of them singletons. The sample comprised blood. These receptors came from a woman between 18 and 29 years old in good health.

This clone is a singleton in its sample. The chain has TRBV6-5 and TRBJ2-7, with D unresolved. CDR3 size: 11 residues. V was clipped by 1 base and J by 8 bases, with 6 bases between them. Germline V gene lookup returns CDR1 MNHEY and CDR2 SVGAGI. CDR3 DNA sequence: TGTGCCAGCAGTTACTTAGGACAGCAGTACTTC. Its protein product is CASSYLGQQYF.

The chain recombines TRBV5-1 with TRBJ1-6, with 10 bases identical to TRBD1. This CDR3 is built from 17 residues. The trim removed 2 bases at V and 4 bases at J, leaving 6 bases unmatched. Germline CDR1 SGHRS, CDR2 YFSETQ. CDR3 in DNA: TGCGCCAGCAGCTTCTCCGGGACAGGGGCTTATAATTCACCCCTCCACTTT. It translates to CASSFSGTGAYNSPLHF.

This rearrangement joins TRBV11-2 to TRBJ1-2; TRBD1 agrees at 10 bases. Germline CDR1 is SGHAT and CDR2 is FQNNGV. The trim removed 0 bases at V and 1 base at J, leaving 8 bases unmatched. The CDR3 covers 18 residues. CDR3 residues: CASSLDLIGTGDNYGYTF. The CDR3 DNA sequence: TGTGCCAGCAGCTTAGATCTGATTGGGACAGGGGATAACTATGGCTACACCTTC.

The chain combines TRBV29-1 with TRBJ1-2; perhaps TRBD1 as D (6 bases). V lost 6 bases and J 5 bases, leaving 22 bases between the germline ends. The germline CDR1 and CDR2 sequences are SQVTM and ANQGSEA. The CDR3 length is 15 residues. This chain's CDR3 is CSVRERGTWEYGYTF. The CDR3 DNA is TGCAGCGTCAGGGAGAGGGGGACCTGGGAATATGGCTACACCTTC.

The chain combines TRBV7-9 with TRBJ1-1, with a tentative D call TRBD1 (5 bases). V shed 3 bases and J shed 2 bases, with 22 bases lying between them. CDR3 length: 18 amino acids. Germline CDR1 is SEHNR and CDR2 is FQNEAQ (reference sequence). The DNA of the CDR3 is TGTGCCAGCAGCTTGGGGGAAACACGGGAACATAAAAACACTGAAGCTTTCTTT. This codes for CASSLGETREHKNTEAFF.

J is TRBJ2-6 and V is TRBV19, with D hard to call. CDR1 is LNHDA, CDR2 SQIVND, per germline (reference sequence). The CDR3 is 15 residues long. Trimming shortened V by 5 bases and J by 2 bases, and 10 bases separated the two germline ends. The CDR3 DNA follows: TGTGCCAGTAGTGTTACGAGCACTGGGGCCAACGTCCTGACTTTC. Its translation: CASSVTSTGANVLTF.

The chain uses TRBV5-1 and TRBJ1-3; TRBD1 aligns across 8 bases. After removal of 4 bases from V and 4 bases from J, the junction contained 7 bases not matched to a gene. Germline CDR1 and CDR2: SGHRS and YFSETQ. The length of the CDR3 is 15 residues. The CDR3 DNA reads TGCGCCAGCAGCCCCCGGGACAGGACAGGAAACACCATATATTTT. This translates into CASSPRDRTGNTIYF.

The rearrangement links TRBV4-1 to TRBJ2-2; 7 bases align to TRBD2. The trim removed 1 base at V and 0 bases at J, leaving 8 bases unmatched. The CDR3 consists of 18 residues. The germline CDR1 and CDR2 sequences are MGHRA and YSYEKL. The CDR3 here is CASSQVLPGGSNTGELFF. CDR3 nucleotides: TGCGCCAGCAGCCAAGTCCTCCCGGGGGGTTCGAACACCGGGGAGCTGTTTTTT.

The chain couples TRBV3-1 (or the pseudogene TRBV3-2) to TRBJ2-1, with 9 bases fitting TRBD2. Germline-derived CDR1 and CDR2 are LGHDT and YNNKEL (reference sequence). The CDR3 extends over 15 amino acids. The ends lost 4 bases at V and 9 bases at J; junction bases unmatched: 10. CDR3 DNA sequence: TGTGCCAGCAGCCGACTAGCGGATACCTTCGGTGAGCAGTTCTTC. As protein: CASSRLADTFGEQFF.

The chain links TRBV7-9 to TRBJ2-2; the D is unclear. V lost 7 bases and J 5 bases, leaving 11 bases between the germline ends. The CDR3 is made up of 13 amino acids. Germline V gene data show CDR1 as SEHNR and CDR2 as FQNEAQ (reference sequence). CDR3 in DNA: TGTGCCAGCAAACTGCAAGGTACCGGGGAGCTGTTTTTT. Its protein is CASKLQGTGELFF.

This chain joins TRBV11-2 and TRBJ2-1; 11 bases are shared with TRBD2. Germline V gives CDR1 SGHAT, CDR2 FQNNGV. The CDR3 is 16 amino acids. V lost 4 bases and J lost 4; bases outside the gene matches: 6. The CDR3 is CASSSSLAGGYNEQFF. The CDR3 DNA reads TGTGCCAGCAGCTCGTCTCTAGCGGGGGGATACAATGAGCAGTTCTTC.

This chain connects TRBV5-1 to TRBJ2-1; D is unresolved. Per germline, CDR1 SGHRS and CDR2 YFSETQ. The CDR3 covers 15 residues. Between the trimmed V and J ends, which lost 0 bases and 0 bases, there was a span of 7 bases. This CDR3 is CASSLEESSYNEQFF. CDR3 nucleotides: TGCGCCAGCAGCTTGGAGGAGAGCTCCTACAATGAGCAGTTCTTC. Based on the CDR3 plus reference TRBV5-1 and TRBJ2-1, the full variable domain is KAGVTQTPRYLIKTRGQQVTLSCSPISGHRSVSWYQQTPGQGLQFLFEYFSETQRNKGNFPGRFSGRQFSNSRSEMNVSTLELGDSALYLCASSLEESSYNEQFFGPGTRLTVL.

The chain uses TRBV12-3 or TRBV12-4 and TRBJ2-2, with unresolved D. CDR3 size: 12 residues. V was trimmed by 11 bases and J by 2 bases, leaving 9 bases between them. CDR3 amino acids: CAGLQNTGELFF. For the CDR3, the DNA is TGTGCCGGCTTGCAAAACACCGGGGAGCTGTTTTTT.

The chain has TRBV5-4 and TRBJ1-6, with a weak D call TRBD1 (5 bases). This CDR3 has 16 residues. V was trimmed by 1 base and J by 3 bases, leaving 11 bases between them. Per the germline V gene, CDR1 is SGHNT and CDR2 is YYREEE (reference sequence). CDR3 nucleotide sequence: TGTGCCAGCAGCTTGAGTGGGGGTAGCTATAATTCACCCCTCCACTTT. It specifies CASSLSGGSYNSPLHF.

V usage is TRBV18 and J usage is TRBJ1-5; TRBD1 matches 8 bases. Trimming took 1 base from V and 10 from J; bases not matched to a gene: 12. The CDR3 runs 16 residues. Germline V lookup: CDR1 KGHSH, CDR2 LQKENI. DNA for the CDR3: TGTGCCAGCTCACCACGTAACGGACAGGGTGGTCAACCCCAGCATTTT. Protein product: CASSPRNGQGGQPQHF. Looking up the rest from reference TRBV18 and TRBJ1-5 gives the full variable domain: NAGVMQNPRHLVRRRGQEARLRCSPMKGHSHVYWYRQLPEEGLKFMVYLQKENIIDESGMPKERFSAEFPKEGPSILRIQQVVRGDSAAYFCASSPRNGQGGQPQHFGDGTRLSIL.

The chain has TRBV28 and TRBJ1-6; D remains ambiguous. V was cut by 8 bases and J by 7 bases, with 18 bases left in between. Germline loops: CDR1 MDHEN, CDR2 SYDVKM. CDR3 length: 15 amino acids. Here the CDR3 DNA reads TGTGCCAGCGTCAAAATGTCACCCCTAAATTCACCCCTCCACTTT. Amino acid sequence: CASVKMSPLNSPLHF.

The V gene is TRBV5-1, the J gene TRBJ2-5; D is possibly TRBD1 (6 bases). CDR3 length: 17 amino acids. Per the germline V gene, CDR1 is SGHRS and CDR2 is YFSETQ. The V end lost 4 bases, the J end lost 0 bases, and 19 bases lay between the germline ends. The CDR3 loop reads CASSAAHTGTYQETQYF. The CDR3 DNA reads TGCGCCAGCAGCGCAGCACATACAGGGACGTACCAAGAGACCCAGTACTTC.

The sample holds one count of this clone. As DNA, the CDR3 is TGTGCCAGCAGTTATCGATCAGCCGGGGCCAACGTCCTGACTTTC. This translates into CASSYRSAGANVLTF. V is TRBV6-5 and J is TRBJ2-6; D remains ambiguous. CDR3 length: 15 amino acids. The V end was cut by 3 bases, the J end by 4 bases, with 10 bases between. Germline CDR1 and CDR2: MNHEY and SVGAGI.

The CDR3 region has the DNA TGTGCCAGCAGCCAAGACGGAGAGACCCAGTACTTC. Translation gives CASSQDGETQYF. The genes are TRBV3-1 (or the pseudogene TRBV3-2) and TRBJ2-5; no clear D. Trimming removed 0 bases from V and 4 bases from J, with 3 bases in between. The CDR3 contains 12 residues. CDR1 is LGHDT, CDR2 YNNKEL, per germline (reference sequence).

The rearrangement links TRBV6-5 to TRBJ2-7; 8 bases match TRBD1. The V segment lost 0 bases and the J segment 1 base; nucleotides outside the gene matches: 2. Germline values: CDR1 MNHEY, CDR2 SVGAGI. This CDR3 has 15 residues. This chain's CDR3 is CASSYSRDRSYEQYF. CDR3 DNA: TGTGCCAGCAGTTACTCCCGGGACAGGTCCTACGAGCAGTACTTC.

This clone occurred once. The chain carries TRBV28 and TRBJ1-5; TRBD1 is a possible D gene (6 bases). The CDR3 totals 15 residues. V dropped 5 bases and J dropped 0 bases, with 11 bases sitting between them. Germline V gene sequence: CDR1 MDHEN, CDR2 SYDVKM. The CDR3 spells CASSGGAPSNQPQHF. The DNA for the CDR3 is TGTGCCAGCAGTGGGGGGGCCCCTAGCAATCAGCCCCAGCATTTT.

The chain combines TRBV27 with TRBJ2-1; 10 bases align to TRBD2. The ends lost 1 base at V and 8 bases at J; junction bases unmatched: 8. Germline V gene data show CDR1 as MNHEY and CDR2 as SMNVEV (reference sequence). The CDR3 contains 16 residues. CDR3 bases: TGTGCCAGCAGTTTATATCCTAGCGGGGGTGAAGATGAGCAGTTCTTC. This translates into CASSLYPSGGEDEQFF.

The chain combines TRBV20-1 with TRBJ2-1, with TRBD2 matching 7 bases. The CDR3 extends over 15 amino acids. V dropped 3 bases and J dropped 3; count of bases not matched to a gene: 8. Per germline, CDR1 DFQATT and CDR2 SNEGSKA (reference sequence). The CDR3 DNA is TGCAGTGCTAGTTCTGGAGCGGGACTCTACAATGAGCAGTTCTTC. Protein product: CSASSGAGLYNEQFF.